This is a list of T cell receptor beta chains from one sample in a study of blood T cells in healthy people across ages. TCRdb reanalysed the 5' RACE reads using MiXCR and keeps one entry per CDR3 protein. The sample gives 1.4 million to 1.5 million distinct CDR3 sequences, 40% to 50% of which show up once; 7.9% is in the top ten. The source material was blood. The receptors come from a woman aged 18 to 35 in good health. Both conserved end residues are part of each CDR3. D genes are given only for firm matches. Clone size is shown for a subset of rows, as once, few, many or a class of expanded clone.

V gene	D gene	clone size	J gene	CDR3 DNA	CDR3 protein
TRBV7-8	TRBD1	.	TRBJ2-6	TGTGCCAGCAGACTGGGACAGGGTTCGGCTGGGGCCAACGTCCTGACTTTC	CASRLGQGSAGANVLTF
TRBV5-6	.	.	TRBJ2-1	TGTGCCAGCAGCTTGGTTCGGGGTATGACCTACAATGAGCAGTTCTTC	CASSLVRGMTYNEQFF
TRBV20-1	.	few	TRBJ2-5	TGCAGTGCTCCGATGGGGGGCCCTGCCGAGACCCAGTACTTC	CSAPMGGPAETQYF
TRBV30	TRBD2	.	TRBJ2-3	TGTGCCTGGAGTGTGAGGCGGGGGACAGATACGCAGTATTTT	CAWSVRRGTDTQYF
TRBV10-1	.	.	TRBJ2-5	TGCGCCAGCAGTGAGGCTGGGTGGGCCCAAGAGACCCAGTACTTC	CASSEAGWAQETQYF
TRBV28	.	few	TRBJ2-3	TGTGCCAGCAGTCCAAACAGGGATCTCCCAGATACGCAGTATTTT	CASSPNRDLPDTQYF
TRBV6-5	TRBD2	.	TRBJ2-3	TGTGCCAGCAGTTACTCGGGGCTAGCGGGCGGAACCTATAGCACAGATACGCAGTATTTT	CASSYSGLAGGTYSTDTQYF
TRBV7-3	.	.	TRBJ2-7	TGTGCCAGCAGCCTGACGCTGAGCTCCTACGAGCAGTACTTC	CASSLTLSSYEQYF
TRBV10-3	TRBD1	.	TRBJ2-5	TGTGCCATCAGCTCGGACAGGGAAGAGACCCAGTACTTC	CAISSDREETQYF
TRBV11-1	TRBD2	.	TRBJ2-1	TGTGCCAGCAGCACTCGATGGACTAGCGGGGGAATTAAGGCCTCCTACAATGAGCAGTTCTTC	CASSTRWTSGGIKASYNEQFF
TRBV21-1	.	.	TRBJ1-2	TGTGCCAGCAGCCCCCCGACGGGCGGGGGCTACACCTTC	CASSPPTGGGYTF
TRBV15	.	once	TRBJ1-3	TGTGCCACCAGCCTATTGGGTGACACCATATATTTT	CATSLLGDTIYF
TRBV20-1	TRBD2	.	TRBJ2-1	TGCAGTGCTACCTCCGGACTAGCGGGATACAATGAGCAGTTCTTC	CSATSGLAGYNEQFF
TRBV5-1	TRBD1	few	TRBJ1-2	TGCGCCAGCAGCTTTTCCGGGACAGGGGGTCCGCTCGATGGCTACACCTTC	CASSFSGTGGPLDGYTF
TRBV2	.	.	TRBJ1-2	TGTGCCAGCTCCCCCGCCGGGCTTAACCCCGGGCCGTACTATGGCTACACCTTC	CASSPAGLNPGPYYGYTF
TRBV20-1	TRBD2	few	TRBJ2-3	TGCAGTGCTAGTGTGAGGGAGGGCGGACGGGTCACAGATACGCAGTATTTT	CSASVREGGRVTDTQYF
TRBV20-1	.	few	TRBJ2-1	TGCAGTGCTTTAGCGCCCATAAGCTCCTACAATGAGCAGTTCTTC	CSALAPISSYNEQFF
TRBV6-5	TRBD1	.	TRBJ1-4	TGTGCCAGCAGTTACAGTCACCCACAGGGGTGGGGTAATGAAAAACTGTTTTTT	CASSYSHPQGWGNEKLFF
TRBV2	.	few	TRBJ2-4	TGTGCCAGCAGTGAACCCGCAAACATTCAGTACTTC	CASSEPANIQYF
TRBV12-3/TRBV12-4	TRBD2	.	TRBJ2-7	TGTGCCAGCAGTTCGGGACTAGCGGGAGCGGATGAGCAGTACTTC	CASSSGLAGADEQYF
TRBV18	.	.	TRBJ2-1	TGTGCCAGCTCACTTCTGGGGGGGGCCCACCCCCACAATGAGCAGTTCTTC	CASSLLGGAHPHNEQFF
TRBV7-8	.	.	TRBJ1-5	TGTGCCAGCACCTTAGCGGGGGGTCCCCTGGGTCAGCCCCAGCATTTT	CASTLAGGPLGQPQHF
TRBV20-1	TRBD1	.	TRBJ1-6	TGCAGTGCTCGGTCCGACAGGGTAGGGAATTCACCCCTCCACTTT	CSARSDRVGNSPLHF
TRBV7-9	.	.	TRBJ2-3	TGTGCCAGCAGCCGACTGGAGACGGGGTCAGATACGCAGTATTTT	CASSRLETGSDTQYF
TRBV6-6	.	.	TRBJ1-2	TGTGCCAGCAGTGACCAGGGGCAGAACTATGGCTACACCTTC	CASSDQGQNYGYTF
TRBV4-1	.	.	TRBJ2-1	TGCGCCAGCAGCCGAGGGGCAGGGGAGTACAATGAGCAGTTCTTC	CASSRGAGEYNEQFF
TRBV6-5	TRBD1	.	TRBJ2-7	TGTGCCAGCAGTAGGACAGGGGGCGCGGGCTACGAGCAGTACTTC	CASSRTGGAGYEQYF
TRBV7-9	TRBD1	few	TRBJ1-5	TGTGCCAGCCCTCGGACAGGGGTGGGACAGCCCCAGCATTTT	CASPRTGVGQPQHF
TRBV7-8	.	.	TRBJ1-1	TGTGCCAGCAGCTTAGCTCCAGGGAGCGGCACTGAAGCTTTCTTT	CASSLAPGSGTEAFF
TRBV15	.	.	TRBJ1-2	TGTGCCACCAGTATACAGGGAGACTATGGCTACACCTTC	CATSIQGDYGYTF
TRBV7-9	.	.	TRBJ1-5	TGTGCCAGCAGCCCACGGGACAACAATCAGCCCCAGCATTTT	CASSPRDNNQPQHF
TRBV27	.	few	TRBJ2-7	TGTGCCAGCAGTTTAAACGGGGGCCCCAGCTCCTACGAGCAGTACTTC	CASSLNGGPSSYEQYF
TRBV7-9	.	.	TRBJ2-1	TGTGCCAGCAGCCCCAGGGCCAGCGGTGAGCAGTTCTTC	CASSPRASGEQFF
TRBV5-1	TRBD2	.	TRBJ2-3	TGCGCCAGCAGCTTGGGGGCGACTACTAGCGGGGGCACAGATACGCAGTATTTT	CASSLGATTSGGTDTQYF
TRBV3-1	.	once	TRBJ2-6	TGTGCCAGCAGCTCCGGGACGGCCAACGTCCTGACTTTC	CASSSGTANVLTF
TRBV30	.	few	TRBJ2-3	TGTGCCTGGAGCCCCTCGGCGGGGCCAGATACGCAGTATTTT	CAWSPSAGPDTQYF
TRBV5-5	TRBD2	.	TRBJ2-5	TGTGCCAGCAGCTGGCCAGCTAGCGGGGGGCAGAATGAGCAGTACTTC	CASSWPASGGQNEQYF
TRBV9	.	.	TRBJ2-1	TGTGCCAGCAGCGTAGCTACCTGGGGCGGGGGCACCTACAATGAGCAGTTCTTC	CASSVATWGGGTYNEQFF
TRBV7-2	.	once	TRBJ2-7	TGTGCCAGCAGCCCAGCTGGAGCGTCTGGCTACAATGAGCAGTACTTC	CASSPAGASGYNEQYF
TRBV7-2	TRBD1	.	TRBJ2-7	TGTGCCAGCAGCTGGATGTGGACAGGGGCACCGGGGAGGCCCCTGTACGAGCAGTACTTC	CASSWMWTGAPGRPLYEQYF
TRBV20-1	TRBD2	.	TRBJ2-1	TGCAGTGCTAGAGGACTAGCGGGGGCTATCTACAATGAGCAGTTCTTC	CSARGLAGAIYNEQFF
TRBV29-1	.	once	TRBJ1-1	TGCAGCGTTGTTTTAGGTGGGTGGGCTGAAGCTTTCTTT	CSVVLGGWAEAFF
TRBV9	.	.	TRBJ2-3	TGTGCCAGCAGCGGGAGCCCCCTCCCAGATACGCAGTATTTT	CASSGSPLPDTQYF
TRBV2	.	.	TRBJ2-3	TGTGCCAGCAGTAACCAGGCTCCTAGCACAGATACGCAGTATTTT	CASSNQAPSTDTQYF